Following are 23 T cell receptor beta chains from one sample sequenced in a study of cytomegalovirus exposure and HLA in healthy donors. The PCR made use of 60 Vbeta and 13 Jbeta primers. The data were produced by immunoSEQ multiplex PCR, yet TCRdb's version contains in-frame clones alone and is incomplete. This table holds 100,000 to 150,000 clones, roughly 76% found once. Specimen: PBMCs. The receptors shown here come from a woman aged 45-59 years in good health and CMV-seronegative.

Only one count was recorded for this clone. The chain carries TRBV4-3 and TRBJ2-1; 7 nucleotides align to TRBD2. Trimming removed 2 bases from V and 3 bases from J; junction bases left unmatched: 7. The CDR3 is 16 residues long. CDR1 and CDR2 (germline): LGHNA, YSLEER. The CDR3 DNA reads TGCGCCAGCAGCCAACCGGGGAGGGCCGTCTACAATGAGCAGTTCTTC. Translation: CASSQPGRAVYNEQFF.

V usage is TRBV28 and J usage is TRBJ1-2, with a tentative D call TRBD1 (6 bases). Trimming shortened V by 6 bases and J by 8 bases, and 19 bases separated the two germline ends. The CDR3 totals 14 residues. Germline assignment: CDR1 MDHEN and CDR2 SYDVKM. The CDR3 DNA sequence: TGTGCCAGCAGCCCAAAAGGGGGGGCGGAAGGCTACACCTTC. Protein sequence: CASSPKGGAEGYTF.

V is TRBV10-3 and J is TRBJ1-5, with D possibly matching TRBD1 (5 bases). The length of the CDR3 is 17 residues. V was pared by 0 bases and J by 2 bases, with 14 bases between. Germline V gene data show CDR1 as ENHRY and CDR2 as SYGVKD. CDR3 nucleotides: TGTGCCATCAGTGAGTCTGGGGAGGGGACGGGCAATCAGCCCCAGCATTTT. It yields the protein CAISESGEGTGNQPQHF.

The genes are TRBV4-3 and TRBJ1-2; D call uncertain. The germline CDR1 and CDR2 sequences are LGHNA and YSLEER. V was shortened by 0 bases and J by 0 bases, with 8 bases between the two germline ends. The CDR3 loop spans 15 amino acids. CDR3: CASSQDQGANYGYTF. DNA for the CDR3: TGCGCCAGCAGCCAAGACCAAGGAGCTAACTATGGCTACACCTTC.

This clone has only a few counts. The rearrangement uses TRBV5-5 and TRBJ1-5; unclear D gene. The CDR3 is made up of 13 amino acids. Germline V CDR1 and CDR2: SGHKS, YYEKEE (reference sequence). V was clipped by 2 bases and J by 1 base, with 4 bases between them. The CDR3 coding sequence is TGTGCCAGCAGCTTCCTAAGCAATCAGCCCCAGCATTTT. Its protein product is CASSFLSNQPQHF.

The rearrangement uses TRBV4-1 and TRBJ1-5, with 10 bases aligning to TRBD1. Germline V gene sequence: CDR1 MGHRA, CDR2 YSYEKL. This CDR3 is built from 17 residues. J gave up 0 bases and V 4 bases, and 6 bases lay outside the gene matches. The CDR3 is CASSRWGTGDSNQPQHF. In DNA, the CDR3 is TGCGCCAGCAGCCGGTGGGGGACAGGGGATAGCAATCAGCCCCAGCATTTT.

This clone showed up just a few times. V is TRBV11-2 and J is TRBJ2-7, with TRBD2 matching 7 bases. This CDR3 contains 14 residues. V dropped 0 bases and J dropped 1; count of bases not matched to a gene: 0. Germline V CDR1 and CDR2: SGHAT, FQNNGV. CDR3 amino acids: CASSLEAGSYEQYF. The CDR3 DNA is TGTGCCAGCAGCTTAGAAGCGGGGTCCTACGAGCAGTACTTC.

This chain joins TRBV4-3 and TRBJ1-4, with no clear D. V shed 4 bases and J shed 8 bases, with 8 bases lying between them. CDR1 and CDR2 from the germline V gene are LGHNA and YSLEER. This CDR3 region has 12 residues. The CDR3, as DNA: TGCGCCAGCAGCCTGTTGGCAGAAAAACTGTTTTTT. As protein: CASSLLAEKLFF.

This chain links TRBV5-1 with TRBJ1-5, with 9 positions matching TRBD1. This CDR3 is 15 amino acids long. In germline, CDR1 is SGHRS, CDR2 YFSETQ. Germline trimming cut 4 bases from V and 2 bases from J; bases unmatched to any gene: 4. CDR3 sequence: CASSLTGGGNQPQHF. The CDR3 DNA reads as TGCGCCAGCAGCCTTACAGGGGGCGGCAATCAGCCCCAGCATTTT.

V is TRBV27 and J is TRBJ2-1, with 9 bases fitting TRBD2. The CDR3 is 16 residues long. Germline CDR1 and CDR2: MNHEY and SMNVEV (reference sequence). J lost 2 bases, V lost 5 bases, and 7 bases had no gene match. CDR3 in DNA: TGTGCCAGCAGTCCGGGAGCGGGAGGCCCCTACAATGAGCAGTTCTTC. It codes for CASSPGAGGPYNEQFF.

This chain connects TRBV9 to TRBJ1-2, with 8 bases lining up with TRBD1. The germline V gene has CDR1 SGDLS and CDR2 YYNGEE. This CDR3 spans 14 amino acids. V dropped 2 bases and J dropped 6; count of bases not matched to a gene: 6. CDR3: CASSVLQGVNGYTF. The CDR3 bases are TGTGCCAGCAGCGTGTTACAGGGGGTGAATGGCTACACCTTC.

V is TRBV7-9 and J is TRBJ2-2; 12 nucleotides align to TRBD2. Losses at the gene ends were 4 bases for V and 5 bases for J; bases not matched to a gene: 8. Germline V gene sequence: CDR1 SEHNR, CDR2 FQNEAQ (reference sequence). The CDR3 is 17 residues long. The CDR3 DNA sequence: TGTGCCAGCAGCTACCCGACTAGCGGGAGATCTACCGGGGAGCTGTTTTTT. Translated, it gives CASSYPTSGRSTGELFF.

The J gene is TRBJ2-5, the V gene TRBV25-1; weak D call: TRBD2 (6 bases). The germline V gene has CDR1 MGHDK and CDR2 SYGVNS. CDR3 size: 15 residues. The V and J ends lost 2 bases and 3 bases respectively, with 13 bases between them. CDR3 in amino acids: CASSEGSWEEETQYF. The CDR3 region has the DNA TGTGCCAGCAGTGAAGGCTCTTGGGAGGAAGAGACCCAGTACTTC.

The chain carries TRBV7-2 and TRBJ2-2; TRBD2 might be the D (6 bases). V was pared by 4 bases and J by 6 bases, with 9 bases between. CDR1 SGHTA and CDR2 FQGNSA come from the germline V gene. This CDR3 comprises 13 residues. The CDR3 spells CASSSTSPGELFF. CDR3 bases: TGTGCCAGCAGCTCGACTAGTCCCGGGGAGCTGTTTTTT.

This chain uses TRBV7-2 with TRBJ2-7; D is possibly TRBD1 (6 bases). Germline V lookup: CDR1 SGHTA, CDR2 FQGNSA. CDR3 length: 14 residues. V dropped 5 bases and J dropped 2 bases, with 13 bases sitting between them. CDR3 amino acids: CASSLRRQAYEQYF. The CDR3 coding sequence is TGTGCCAGCAGCCTACGACGACAGGCCTACGAGCAGTACTTC.

The chain joins TRBV14 to TRBJ2-7; 7 bases fit TRBD1. Germline CDR1 reads SGHDN; CDR2 reads FVKESK. The CDR3 totals 15 residues. V lost 1 base, J lost 3 bases, and 6 bases stayed unmatched. The chain's CDR3 is CASSQGGTADYEQYF. The CDR3 bases are TGTGCCAGCAGCCAAGGAGGGACAGCAGACTACGAGCAGTACTTC.

The J gene is TRBJ2-7, the V gene TRBV18; 9 bases align to TRBD2. Germline assignment: CDR1 KGHSH and CDR2 LQKENI. V shed 5 bases and J 6 bases; nucleotides not matched to a gene: 11. This CDR3 contains 15 residues. The CDR3 nucleotides are TGTGCCAGCTCAGAACCGGGACTAGCTGCGGGCGAGCAGTACTTC. Protein sequence: CASSEPGLAAGEQYF.

The table lists this clone with a count of one. The rearrangement uses TRBV11-3 and TRBJ2-2, with TRBD2 matching 8 bases. Germline V gives CDR1 SGHNT, CDR2 YENEEA. The trim removed 2 bases at V and 7 bases at J, leaving 15 bases unmatched. The CDR3 is made up of 18 amino acids. CDR3 bases: TGTGCCAGCAGCTTATCCCTCAATAGCCCGGGAGGGGACGGGGAGCTGTTTTTT. The encoded protein is CASSLSLNSPGGDGELFF.

This chain connects TRBV29-1 to TRBJ2-1, with TRBD2 identical over 15 bases. J gave up 12 bases and V 3 bases, and 6 bases lay outside the gene matches. Germline loops: CDR1 SQVTM, CDR2 ANQGSEA. The CDR3 sequence is 14 residues long. CDR3 DNA: TGCAGCGTTGAGAGGACTAGCGGGAGGGTCGGGCAGTTCTTC. Translating gives CSVERTSGRVGQFF.

This clone appeared once. The chain combines TRBV6-6 with TRBJ2-1; 10 bases agree with TRBD1. CDR1 and CDR2 (germline): MNHNY, SVGAGI (reference sequence). The J segment lost 7 bases and the V segment lost 7 bases, leaving 4 bases of the junction unmatched. CDR3 length: 13 amino acids. Here the CDR3 DNA reads TGTGCCAGCAAGGGACAGGGGCGGAATGAGCAGTTCTTC. It yields the protein CASKGQGRNEQFF.

This clone was seen just once. The chain recombines TRBV18 with TRBJ2-5, with D maybe TRBD2 (5 bases). Matching the DNA end better, TRBJ2-7 makes the J call doubtful. This CDR3 comprises 14 residues. Germline values: CDR1 KGHSH, CDR2 LQKENI. CDR3 nucleotides: TGTGCCAGCTCTCCCACAGCACGGGACTACGAGCAGTACTTC. It codes for CASSPTARDYEQYF.

V and J are TRBV7-2 and TRBJ2-3, with D tentatively TRBD1 (5 bases). This CDR3 has 16 residues. Germline-derived CDR1 and CDR2 are SGHTA and FQGNSA. The ends were cut back, 1 base at V and 0 bases at J, with 11 bases in the middle. The chain's CDR3 is CASSLDKGQSTDTQYF. CDR3 DNA sequence: TGTGCCAGCAGCTTAGATAAGGGGCAAAGCACAGATACGCAGTATTTT.

The sample holds a few counts of this clone. This chain links TRBV19 with TRBJ2-2; 8 bases map to TRBD1. The ends lost 6 bases at V and 6 bases at J; junction bases unmatched: 3. The CDR3 totals 13 residues. The germline gives CDR1 LNHDA, CDR2 SQIVND (reference sequence). CDR3: CASSGQGPGELFF. CDR3 DNA sequence: TGTGCCAGTAGCGGACAGGGACCCGGGGAGCTGTTTTTT. The whole variable domain, remainder taken from reference TRBV19 and TRBJ2-2, is DGGITQSPKYLFRKEGQNVTLSCEQNLNHDAMYWYRQDPGQGLRLIYYSQIVNDFQKGDIAEGYSVSREKKESFPLTVTSAQKNPTAFYLCASSGQGPGELFFGEGSRLTVL.